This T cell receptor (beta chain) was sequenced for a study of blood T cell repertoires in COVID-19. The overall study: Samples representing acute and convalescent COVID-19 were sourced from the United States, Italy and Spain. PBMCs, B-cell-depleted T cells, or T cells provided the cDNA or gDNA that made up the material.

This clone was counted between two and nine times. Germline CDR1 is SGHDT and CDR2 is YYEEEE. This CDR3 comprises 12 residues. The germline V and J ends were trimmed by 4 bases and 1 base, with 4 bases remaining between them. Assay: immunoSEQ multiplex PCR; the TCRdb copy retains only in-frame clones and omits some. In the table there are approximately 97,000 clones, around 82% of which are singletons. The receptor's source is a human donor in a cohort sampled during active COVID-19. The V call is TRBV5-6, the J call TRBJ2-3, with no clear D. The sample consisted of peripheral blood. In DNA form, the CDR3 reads TGTGCCAGCAGCCGGGGCACAGATACGCAGTATTTT. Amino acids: CASSRGTDTQYF.